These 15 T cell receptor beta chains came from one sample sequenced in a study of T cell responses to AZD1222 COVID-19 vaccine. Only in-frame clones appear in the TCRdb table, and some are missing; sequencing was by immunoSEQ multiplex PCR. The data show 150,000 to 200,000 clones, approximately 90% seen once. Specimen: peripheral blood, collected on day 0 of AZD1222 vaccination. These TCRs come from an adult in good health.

CDR3: CSVESYRVGVYNEQFF. The CDR3 nucleotides are TGCAGCGTTGAATCGTACAGGGTAGGAGTATACAATGAGCAGTTCTTC. The V and J genes are TRBV29-1 and TRBJ2-1, with TRBD1 as a possible D gene (6 bases). The CDR3 is 16 amino acids. Germline CDR1 and CDR2: SQVTM and ANQGSEA. Trimming shortened V by 2 bases and J by 4 bases, and 18 bases separated the two germline ends.

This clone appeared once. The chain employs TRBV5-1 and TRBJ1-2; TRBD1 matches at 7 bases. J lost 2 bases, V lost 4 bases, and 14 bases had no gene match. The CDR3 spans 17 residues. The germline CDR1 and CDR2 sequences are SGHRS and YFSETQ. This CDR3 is CASSLGQSAVINYGYTF. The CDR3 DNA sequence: TGCGCCAGCAGCCTGGGACAGAGTGCGGTGATAAACTATGGCTACACCTTC.

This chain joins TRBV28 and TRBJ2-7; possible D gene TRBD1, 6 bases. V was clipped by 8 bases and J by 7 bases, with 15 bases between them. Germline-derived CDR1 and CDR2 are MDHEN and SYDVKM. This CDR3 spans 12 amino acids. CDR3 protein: CASQGKMGEQYF. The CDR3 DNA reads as TGTGCCAGCCAGGGGAAGATGGGAGAGCAGTACTTC.

Here the CDR3 reads CASSPDVVAEETQYF. The CDR3 DNA reads TGTGCCAGCAGCCCCGATGTCGTAGCGGAAGAGACCCAGTACTTC. V and J are TRBV9 and TRBJ2-5, with a weak D call TRBD2 (6 bases). V lost 4 bases, J lost 3 bases, and 16 bases lay in between. This CDR3 comprises 15 residues. The germline V gene has CDR1 SGDLS and CDR2 YYNGEE.

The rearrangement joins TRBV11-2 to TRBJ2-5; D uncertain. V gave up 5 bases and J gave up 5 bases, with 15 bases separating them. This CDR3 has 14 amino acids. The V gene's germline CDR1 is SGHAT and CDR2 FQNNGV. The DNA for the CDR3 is TGTGCCAGCAGCGCCCTGAAAGGGTCCGAGACCCAGTACTTC. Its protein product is CASSALKGSETQYF. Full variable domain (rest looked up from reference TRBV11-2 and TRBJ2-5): EAGVAQSPRYKIIEKRQSVAFWCNPISGHATLYWYQQILGQGPKLLIQFQNNGVVDDSQLPKDRFSAERLKGVDSTLKIQPAKLEDSAVYLCASSALKGSETQYFGPGTRLLVL.

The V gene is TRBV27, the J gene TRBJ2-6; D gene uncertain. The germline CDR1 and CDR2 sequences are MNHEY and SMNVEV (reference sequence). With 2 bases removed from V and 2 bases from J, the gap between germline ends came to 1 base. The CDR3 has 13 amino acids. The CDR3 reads CASSLTGANVLTF. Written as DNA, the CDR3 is TGTGCCAGCAGTTTAACTGGGGCCAACGTCCTGACTTTC.

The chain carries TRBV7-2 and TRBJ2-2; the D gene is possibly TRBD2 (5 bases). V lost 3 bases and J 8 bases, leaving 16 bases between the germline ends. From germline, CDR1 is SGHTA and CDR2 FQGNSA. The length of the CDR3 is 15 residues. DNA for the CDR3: TGTGCCAGCAGCTTTTTACAGCGGTCCGGGGGGGAGCTGTTTTTT. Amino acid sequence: CASSFLQRSGGELFF.

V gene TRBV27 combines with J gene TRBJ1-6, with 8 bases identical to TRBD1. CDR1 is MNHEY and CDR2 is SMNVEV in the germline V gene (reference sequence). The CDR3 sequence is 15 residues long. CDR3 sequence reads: CATTQGATYNSPLHF. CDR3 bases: TGTGCTACTACGCAGGGGGCAACCTATAATTCACCCCTCCACTTT.

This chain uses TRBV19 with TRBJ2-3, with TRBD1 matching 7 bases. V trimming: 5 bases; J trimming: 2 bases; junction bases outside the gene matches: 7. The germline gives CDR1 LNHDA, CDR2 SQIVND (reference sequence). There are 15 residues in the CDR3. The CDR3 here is CASSDGQATTDTQYF. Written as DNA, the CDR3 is TGTGCCAGTAGTGACGGACAGGCGACCACAGATACGCAGTATTTT.

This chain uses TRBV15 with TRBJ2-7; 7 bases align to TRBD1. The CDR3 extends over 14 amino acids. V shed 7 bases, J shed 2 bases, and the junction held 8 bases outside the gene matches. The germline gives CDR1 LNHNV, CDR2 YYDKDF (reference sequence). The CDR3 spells CATTSTGTPYEQYF. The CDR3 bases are TGTGCCACCACCTCGACAGGGACCCCCTACGAGCAGTACTTC.

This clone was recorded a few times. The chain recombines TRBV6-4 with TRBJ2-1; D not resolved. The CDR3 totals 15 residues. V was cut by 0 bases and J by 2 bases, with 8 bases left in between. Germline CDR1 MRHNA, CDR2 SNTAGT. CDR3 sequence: CASSDSAEAYNEQFF. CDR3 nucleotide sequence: TGTGCCAGCAGTGACTCGGCAGAAGCCTACAATGAGCAGTTCTTC.

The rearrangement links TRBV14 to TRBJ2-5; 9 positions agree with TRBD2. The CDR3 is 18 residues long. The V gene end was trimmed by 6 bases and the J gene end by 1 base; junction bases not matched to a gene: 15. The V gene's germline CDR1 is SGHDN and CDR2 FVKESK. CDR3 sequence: CASSPRPSGRTLQETQYF. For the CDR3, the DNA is TGTGCCAGCAGTCCTCGTCCCAGCGGGAGGACCCTCCAAGAGACCCAGTACTTC.

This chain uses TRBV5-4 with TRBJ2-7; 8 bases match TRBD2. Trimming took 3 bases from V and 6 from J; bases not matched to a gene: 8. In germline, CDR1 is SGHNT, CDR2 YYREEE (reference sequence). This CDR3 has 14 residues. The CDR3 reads CASSWGLGEGEQYF. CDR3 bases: TGTGCCAGCAGCTGGGGACTAGGTGAGGGCGAGCAGTACTTC.

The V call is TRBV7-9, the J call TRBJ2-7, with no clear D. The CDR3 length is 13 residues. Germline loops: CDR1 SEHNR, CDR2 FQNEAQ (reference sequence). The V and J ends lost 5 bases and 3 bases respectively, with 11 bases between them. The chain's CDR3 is CASSPFRVYEQYF. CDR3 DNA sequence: TGTGCCAGCAGCCCCTTCCGGGTCTACGAGCAGTACTTC.

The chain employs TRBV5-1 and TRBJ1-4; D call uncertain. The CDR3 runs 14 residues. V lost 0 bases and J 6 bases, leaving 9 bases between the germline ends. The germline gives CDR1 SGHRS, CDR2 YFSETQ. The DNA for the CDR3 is TGCGCCAGCAGCTTGGGAGGTGGTTATGAAAAACTGTTTTTT. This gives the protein CASSLGGGYEKLFF.